The 13 T cell receptor beta chains below were found in one sample sequenced in a study of control samples from healthy donors and cancer patients. Only in-frame clones appear in the TCRdb table, and some are missing; sequencing was by immunoSEQ multiplex PCR. Of around 190,000 clones listed, roughly 90% were seen once; the top ten hold about 1.4%. The sequencing input was blood. The origin of the receptors is a woman aged 50 to 60 in good health.

This chain uses TRBV5-1 with TRBJ1-3; D possibly corresponds to TRBD1 (5 bases). V lost 2 bases to trimming and J lost 2 bases, with 14 bases between them. Germline V gives CDR1 SGHRS, CDR2 YFSETQ. The CDR3 is 16 amino acids. CDR3 region: CASSLSGRQPGNTIYF. DNA for the CDR3: TGCGCCAGCAGCTTATCAGGGAGGCAACCTGGAAACACCATATATTTT.

This clone was seen a handful of times. CDR3 sequence reads: CASSTGGQKTQYF. The CDR3 nucleotides read TGTGCCAGCAGTACGGGGGGCCAGAAGACCCAGTACTTC. This chain uses TRBV27 with TRBJ2-5, with a tentative D call TRBD2 (7 bases). The ends were cut back, 5 bases at V and 6 bases at J, with 13 bases in the middle. The CDR3 has 13 residues. CDR1 is MNHEY and CDR2 is SMNVEV in the germline V gene (reference sequence).

V gene TRBV27 combines with J gene TRBJ2-1; 10 bases map to TRBD2. CDR1 MNHEY and CDR2 SMNVEV come from the germline V gene (reference sequence). Losses at the gene ends were 3 bases for V and 6 bases for J; bases not matched to a gene: 5. CDR3 length: 15 residues. CDR3 amino acids: CASSLQREGFNEQFF. DNA for the CDR3: TGTGCCAGCAGTTTGCAGCGGGAGGGGTTCAATGAGCAGTTCTTC.

This chain uses TRBV18 with TRBJ2-3; possibly TRBD1 or TRBD2 for D (7 bases each). Germline V gene sequence: CDR1 KGHSH, CDR2 LQKENI. The CDR3 length is 15 residues. V lost 3 bases and J 6 bases, leaving 16 bases between the germline ends. In DNA form, the CDR3 reads TGTGCCAGCTCACCTCCCAGCAGGGGGGGGGATACGCAGTATTTT. Its protein is CASSPPSRGGDTQYF.

The chain links TRBV5-6 to TRBJ2-3, with D possibly TRBD1 on 5 matching bases. The CDR3 runs to 17 residues. V dropped 0 bases and J dropped 0 bases, with 14 bases sitting between them. From germline, CDR1 is SGHDT and CDR2 YYEEEE. CDR3 bases: TGTGCCAGCAGCTTGGGCGTCAGGGCGCCGAGCACAGATACGCAGTATTTT. Encoded protein: CASSLGVRAPSTDTQYF.

The chain couples TRBV9 to TRBJ1-5; 9 positions agree with TRBD1. Germline CDR1 is SGDLS and CDR2 is YYNGEE. CDR3 length equals 15 residues. Germline trimming cut 3 bases from V and 5 bases from J; bases unmatched to any gene: 6. CDR3 loop: CASSEQGARDQPQHF. The CDR3 DNA is TGTGCCAGCAGCGAACAGGGGGCGAGAGATCAGCCCCAGCATTTT.

This chain joins TRBV2 and TRBJ2-4, with 7 bases fitting TRBD2. The ends lost 4 bases at V and 0 bases at J; junction bases unmatched: 9. CDR1 and CDR2 from the germline V gene are SNHLY and FYNNEI. The CDR3 is 17 amino acids. In DNA form, the CDR3 reads TGTGCCAGCAGTGCTTGGTTGCGGGGGATAGCCAAAAACATTCAGTACTTC. Translated: CASSAWLRGIAKNIQYF.

The chain couples TRBV28 to TRBJ2-5; a possible D gene is TRBD1 (5 bases). V was shortened by 7 bases and J by 5 bases, with 17 bases between the two germline ends. CDR3 length: 14 amino acids. Germline-derived CDR1 and CDR2 are MDHEN and SYDVKM. DNA of the CDR3: TGTGCCAGCACCCTCGGGCAGGGAAGGGAGACCCAGTACTTC. It codes for CASTLGQGRETQYF.

The gene calls are TRBV7-9 and TRBJ2-6; D remains ambiguous. CDR1 and CDR2 from the germline V gene are SEHNR and FQNEAQ (reference sequence). Trimming removed 8 bases from V and 1 base from J, with 12 bases in between. The length of the CDR3 is 15 residues. CDR3 region: CASLQEGSGANVLTF. The CDR3 DNA sequence: TGTGCCAGCCTGCAGGAAGGGTCTGGGGCCAACGTCCTGACTTTC.

This chain uses TRBV7-2 with TRBJ1-5; D is ambiguous. CDR1 is SGHTA, CDR2 FQGNSA, per germline. The CDR3 totals 16 residues. Between the trimmed V and J ends, which lost 6 bases and 2 bases, there was a span of 17 bases. The CDR3 is CASRPETGFGNQPQHF. The DNA for the CDR3 is TGTGCCAGCAGACCCGAAACGGGGTTTGGCAATCAGCCCCAGCATTTT.

This chain uses TRBV4-2 with TRBJ2-1, with D possibly TRBD1 on 6 matching bases. Trimming pared 0 bases from V and 0 bases from J, leaving 18 bases between. This CDR3 has 19 residues. CDR1 and CDR2 from the germline V gene are LGHNA and YNFKEQ. The CDR3 sequence: CASSQDPAVGGYSYNEQFF. CDR3 sequence (DNA): TGTGCCAGCAGCCAAGATCCGGCGGTAGGGGGATACTCCTACAATGAGCAGTTCTTC.

The CDR3 DNA is TGTGCCAGTCAACTGGGGCCGTCGAACACTGAAGCTTTCTTT. Translating it yields CASQLGPSNTEAFF. The genes are TRBV19 and TRBJ1-1, with D maybe TRBD1 (5 bases). The germline V and J ends were trimmed by 8 bases and 1 base, with 14 bases remaining between them. From germline, CDR1 is LNHDA and CDR2 SQIVND (reference sequence). The length of the CDR3 is 14 residues.

This clone showed up just a few times. This chain links TRBV28 with TRBJ1-2; the match to TRBD1 covers 12 bases. Trimming removed 0 bases from V and 8 bases from J; junction bases left unmatched: 4. Looked up from germline, CDR1 is MDHEN and CDR2 is SYDVKM. The CDR3 length is 15 residues. The CDR3 region is CASSLWGQGAGGYTF. The CDR3 DNA is TGTGCCAGCAGTTTATGGGGACAGGGGGCGGGCGGCTACACCTTC.